What follows are 11 T cell receptor beta chains derived from one specimen sequenced in a study of Graves' ophthalmopathy and Graves' hyperthyroidism. The sequenced template was RNA, covering the TCR beta CDR3 region. After a first-round RT-PCR with HTBI primers, a second-round multiplex PCR was run. Each CDR3 protein gets one entry after TCRdb re-called the multiplex PCR reads with MiXCR. The repertoire includes about 550,000 distinct CDR3 sequences, just under 40% of them detected once, and roughly 4% sits in the top ten. Sequences were obtained from peripheral blood or thyroid tissue (not recorded which). The source of these receptors is an adult man with Graves' hyperthyroidism.

Remarks on this clonotype: Its ends do not fully match the called genes, so a read error is possible. The rearrangement joins TRBV6-6 to TRBJ2-7; D not certain. Germline lookup yields CDR1 MNHNY and CDR2 SVGAGI (reference sequence). The CDR3 spans 11 residues. CDR3 sequence: CASSGPYEKYF. CDR3 sequence (DNA): TGTGCCAGCAGTGGGCCTTACGAGAAGTACTTC.

The V and J genes are TRBV7-2 and TRBJ1-1; possibly TRBD1 for D (5 bases). Germline-derived CDR1 and CDR2 are SGHTA and FQGNSA. The CDR3 contains 16 residues. V gave up 5 bases and J gave up 1 base, with 17 bases separating them. In DNA, the CDR3 is TGTGCCAGCAGCAGAATTCCGGGACCACCGAACACTGAAGCTTTCTTT. As protein: CASSRIPGPPNTEAFF.

This clonotype was observed at least ten times. The CDR3 DNA follows: TGTGCCAGCAGCTTCTTTCTGGGATCAGAAGCTTTCTTT. Translating it yields CASSFFLGSEAFF. The J gene is TRBJ1-1, the V gene TRBV7-2; D unclear. The CDR3 length is 13 residues. The germline V gene has CDR1 SGHTA and CDR2 FQGNSA. Trimming pared 3 bases from V and 8 bases from J, leaving 13 bases between.

This clonotype occurred many times. This rearrangement joins TRBV12-3 or TRBV12-4 to TRBJ1-1; no clear D gene. Between the trimmed V and J ends, which lost 5 bases and 5 bases, there was a span of 15 bases. The CDR3 is 14 residues long. In nucleotides, the CDR3 is TGTGCCAGCAGTCCCCGGTGGGGTGGGACTGAAGCTTTCTTT. This translates into CASSPRWGGTEAFF.

This clonotype appeared many times. The chain employs TRBV5-6 and TRBJ2-5; D is ambiguous. CDR1 is SGHDT and CDR2 is YYEEEE in the germline V gene. This CDR3 is built from 13 residues. The germline V and J ends were trimmed by 7 bases and 4 bases, with 14 bases remaining between them. The CDR3 here is CASVVANGETQYF. The CDR3 DNA is TGTGCCAGCGTCGTGGCAAACGGAGAGACCCAGTACTTC.

The sample holds many counts of this clonotype. The chain links TRBV29-1 to TRBJ1-2, with D maybe TRBD1 (5 bases). With 6 bases removed from V and 1 base from J, the gap between germline ends came to 12 bases. CDR1 is SQVTM and CDR2 is ANQGSEA in the germline V gene. CDR3 size: 13 residues. CDR3 nucleotides: TGCAGCGTCGAGCCGGGACTTAACTATGGCTACACCTTC. Its protein product is CSVEPGLNYGYTF.

The CDR3 loop reads CASSQRTGGNEQYF. In nucleotides, the CDR3 is TGTGCCAGCAGTCAAAGGACAGGGGGCAACGAGCAGTACTTC. J is TRBJ2-7 and V is TRBV27; 11 bases line up with TRBD1. The germline V gene has CDR1 MNHEY and CDR2 SMNVEV (reference sequence). Losses at the gene ends were 5 bases for V and 5 bases for J; bases not matched to a gene: 5. CDR3 size: 14 residues.

The chain is built from TRBV29-1 and TRBJ2-5; D may be TRBD2 (6 bases). This CDR3 spans 12 amino acids. Germline CDR1 is SQVTM and CDR2 is ANQGSEA. Trimming cost V 3 bases and J 14 bases, with 19 bases left between them. Here the CDR3 DNA reads TGCAGCGTTGAGTATGGGGGACTGCGCCCCTACTTC. The encoded protein is CSVEYGGLRPYF.

The J gene is TRBJ2-1, the V gene TRBV29-1, with 8 bases matching TRBD1. V gave up 1 base and J gave up 4 bases; unmatched junction bases: 12. In germline, CDR1 is SQVTM, CDR2 ANQGSEA. This CDR3 is built from 17 residues. CDR3 DNA sequence: TGCAGCGTTGAAGGCCTCTTACAGGGGGAAATATACAATGAGCAGTTCTTC. Its protein product is CSVEGLLQGEIYNEQFF.

The chain is built from TRBV29-1 and TRBJ1-2; 9 nucleotides align to TRBD1. The ends lost 7 bases at V and 5 bases at J; junction bases unmatched: 8. The CDR3 extends over 13 amino acids. Per the germline V gene, CDR1 is SQVTM and CDR2 is ANQGSEA. In DNA form, the CDR3 reads TGCAGCGGACTGGGACAGGGATCTTATGGCTACACCTTC. Translating gives CSGLGQGSYGYTF.

This clonotype showed up just a few times. This chain joins TRBV7-2 and TRBJ1-5; 7 bases align to TRBD1. The CDR3 has 15 amino acids. Per the germline V gene, CDR1 is SGHTA and CDR2 is FQGNSA. V shed 5 bases and J 7 bases; nucleotides not matched to a gene: 11. The DNA of the CDR3 is TGTGCCAGCAGCACACGACAGGGCTTCACACAGCCCCAGCATTTT. Translation gives CASSTRQGFTQPQHF. The variable domain in full, with the rest retrieved from reference TRBV7-2 and TRBJ1-5, is GAGVSQSPSNKVTEKGKDVELRCDPISGHTALYWYRQSLGQGLEFLIYFQGNSAPDKSGLPSDRFSAERTGGSVSTLTIQRTQQEDSAVYLCASSTRQGFTQPQHFGDGTRLSIL.